This is a list of T cell receptor beta chains from one sample in a study of blood T cell repertoires in COVID-19. Produced via immunoSEQ multiplex PCR; TCRdb's table is partial and in-frame only. Of roughly 220,000 clones in the sample, around 87% were seen once. The sequencing sample was made of peripheral blood. Receptors were obtained from a woman between 50 and 59 years old with COVID-19, enrolled during active disease. The CDR3 runs from the conserved cysteine through the conserved F or W. A D gene is named only where the DNA matches it firmly. Clone size is shown for a subset of rows, as once, few, many or a class of expanded clone.

>TRBJ1-1|TRBV2|-|TRBD1
CASSWTGTEAFF
TGTGCCAGCAGTTGGACAGGGACTGAAGCTTTCTTT
>TRBJ2-3|TRBV3-1/TRBV3-2|-|TRBD2
CASSQELAGAPDTQYF
TGTGCCAGCAGCCAAGAGCTAGCGGGGGCCCCAGATACGCAGTATTTT
>TRBJ2-4|TRBV4-3|few|TRBD2
CASSPVLAGGRLNIQYF
TGCGCCAGCAGCCCCGTACTAGCGGGGGGGCGTTTGAACATTCAGTACTTC
>TRBJ2-3|TRBV15|-|-
CATRPAVPGDPDTQYF
TGTGCCACCCGTCCAGCCGTTCCGGGGGACCCAGATACGCAGTATTTT
>TRBJ2-4|TRBV5-1|-|-
CASSLEGRGYGNIQYF
TGCGCCAGCAGCTTGGAAGGCAGGGGATATGGAAACATTCAGTACTTC
>TRBJ1-6|TRBV5-1|-|TRBD1
CASSRRQGAYNSPLHF
TGCGCCAGCAGCCGGCGACAGGGCGCCTATAATTCACCCCTCCACTTT
>TRBJ2-3|TRBV7-9|-|TRBD2
CASSFGGLGTSTDTQYF
TGTGCCAGCAGCTTTGGAGGACTAGGAACTAGCACAGATACGCAGTATTTT
>TRBJ2-3|TRBV13|once|TRBD1
CASSARTGTGKLDTQYF
TGTGCCAGCAGCGCCAGGACCGGGACAGGGAAGTTGGATACGCAGTATTTT
>TRBJ1-1|TRBV3-1/TRBV3-2|-|-
CASSKAPNTEAFF
TGTGCCAGCAGTAAAGCCCCGAACACTGAAGCTTTCTTT
>TRBJ1-2|TRBV29-1|-|-
CSVSGGPNYGYTF
TGCAGCGTATCCGGGGGACCTAACTATGGCTACACCTTC
>TRBJ1-4|TRBV19|-|-
CASSYFPGGELFF
TGTGCCAGTAGTTACTTCCCCGGCGGGGAACTGTTTTTT
>TRBJ1-4|TRBV10-1|-|-
CASSDYLGGSF
TGCGCCAGCAGTGATTATTTGGGGGGATCTTTT
>TRBJ1-3|TRBV7-2|-|TRBD1
CASSLWARDRVGNTIYF
TGTGCCAGCAGCCTGTGGGCCCGGGACAGGGTAGGAAACACCATATATTTT
>TRBJ1-1|TRBV19|-|TRBD1
CASTVDRDTEAFF
TGTGCCAGTACCGTGGACAGGGACACTGAAGCTTTCTTT
>TRBJ2-1|TRBV20-1|few|-
CSADEGNEQFF
TGCAGTGCGGACGAGGGCAATGAGCAGTTCTTC
>TRBJ2-1|TRBV30|-|-
CAWKPTPGNEQFF
TGTGCCTGGAAACCTACCCCGGGAAATGAGCAGTTCTTC
>TRBJ2-3|TRBV24-1|once|TRBD2
CATSDPSGGTDTQYF
TGTGCCACCAGTGATCCCAGCGGGGGCACAGATACGCAGTATTTT
>TRBJ2-1|TRBV9|once|-
CASSVGFAAHPDNEQFF
TGTGCCAGCAGCGTAGGGTTTGCGGCACATCCCGACAATGAGCAGTTCTTC
>TRBJ1-1|TRBV5-1|-|TRBD1
CASRPPGGGTEAFF
TGCGCCAGCAGACCCCCAGGGGGCGGTACTGAAGCTTTCTTT
>TRBJ2-6|TRBV19|-|TRBD1
CASGDRALGSGANVLTF
TGTGCCAGCGGCGACAGGGCACTAGGCTCTGGGGCCAACGTCCTGACTTTC
>TRBJ2-2|TRBV5-1|-|-
CASSSSTGITGELFF
TGCGCCAGCAGCTCCTCGACAGGAATTACCGGGGAGCTGTTTTTT
>TRBJ1-6|TRBV6-5|few|-
CASSYGRGSPLHF
TGTGCCAGCAGTTACGGGCGGGGTTCACCCCTCCACTTT
>TRBJ2-3|TRBV24-1|-|TRBD1
CATSPDRVDTQYF
TGTGCCACCAGCCCGGACAGGGTTGATACGCAGTATTTT
>TRBJ1-6|TRBV18|-|-
CASSPSDRDIGVSPLHF
TGTGCCAGCTCACCTTCCGACCGGGACATAGGCGTATCACCCCTCCACTTT
>TRBJ2-3|TRBV3-1/TRBV3-2|-|TRBD2
CASSQWGPGGTSTDTQYF
TGTGCCAGCAGCCAGTGGGGCCCGGGGGGGACTAGCACAGATACGCAGTATTTT
>TRBJ2-1|TRBV5-1|-|TRBD2
CASSSGRAAQYNEQFF
TGCGCCAGCAGCTCTGGGAGGGCCGCGCAATACAATGAGCAGTTCTTC
>TRBJ1-5|TRBV6-2/TRBV6-3|-|-
CASSYWPALGQPQHF
TGTGCCAGCAGTTACTGGCCGGCCCTCGGGCAGCCCCAGCATTTT
>TRBJ1-1|TRBV7-9|-|TRBD1
CASSPGQGNAEAFF
TGTGCCAGCAGCCCCGGACAGGGAAATGCTGAAGCTTTCTTT
>TRBJ1-2|TRBV19|-|-
CASSPGGLMEIYGYTF
TGTGCCAGTAGTCCCGGAGGTCTAATGGAAATCTATGGCTACACCTTC
>TRBJ1-1|TRBV28|-|-
CATSTRRRWNTEAFF
TGTGCCACCTCTACTAGGAGACGGTGGAACACTGAAGCTTTCTTT
>TRBJ1-2|TRBV2|-|TRBD1
CASSDESGTGGAYGYTF
TGTGCCAGCAGTGACGAGAGCGGGACAGGGGGCGCCTACGGCTACACCTTC
>TRBJ1-5|TRBV27|-|TRBD1
CASRSGTGHQPQHF
TGTGCCAGCAGATCCGGGACAGGGCATCAGCCCCAGCATTTT
>TRBJ1-2|TRBV18|-|-
CASSLRTGQGIKDGYTF
TGTGCCAGCTCTCTAAGGACCGGGCAGGGAATAAAGGATGGCTACACCTTC
>TRBJ2-2|TRBV7-6|-|TRBD2
CASSLSGGGTGELFF
TGTGCCAGCAGCCTTAGCGGGGGGGGCACCGGGGAGCTGTTTTTT
>TRBJ1-4|TRBV6-2/TRBV6-3|-|-
CASSVRGTLEKLFF
TGTGCCAGCAGTGTCAGGGGAACATTGGAAAAACTGTTTTTT
>TRBJ2-1|TRBV9|-|TRBD2
CASSRGLAGGSSYNEQFF
TGTGCCAGCAGCAGAGGACTAGCGGGGGGTAGCTCCTACAATGAGCAGTTCTTC
>TRBJ2-3|TRBV5-1|-|-
CASSFRGTESTDTQYF
TGCGCCAGCAGCTTCCGGGGGACCGAAAGCACAGATACGCAGTATTTT
>TRBJ2-5|TRBV9|-|TRBD2
CASSVGTSGQETQYF
TGTGCCAGCAGCGTAGGAACTAGCGGCCAAGAGACCCAGTACTTC
>TRBJ2-7|TRBV6-2/TRBV6-3|once|TRBD1
CASSQQTGGYYEQYF
TGTGCCAGCAGTCAACAAACAGGGGGCTACTACGAGCAGTACTTC
>TRBJ2-1|TRBV6-2/TRBV6-3|-|-
CASSYMGDEQFF
TGTGCCAGCAGTTACATGGGAGATGAGCAGTTCTTC